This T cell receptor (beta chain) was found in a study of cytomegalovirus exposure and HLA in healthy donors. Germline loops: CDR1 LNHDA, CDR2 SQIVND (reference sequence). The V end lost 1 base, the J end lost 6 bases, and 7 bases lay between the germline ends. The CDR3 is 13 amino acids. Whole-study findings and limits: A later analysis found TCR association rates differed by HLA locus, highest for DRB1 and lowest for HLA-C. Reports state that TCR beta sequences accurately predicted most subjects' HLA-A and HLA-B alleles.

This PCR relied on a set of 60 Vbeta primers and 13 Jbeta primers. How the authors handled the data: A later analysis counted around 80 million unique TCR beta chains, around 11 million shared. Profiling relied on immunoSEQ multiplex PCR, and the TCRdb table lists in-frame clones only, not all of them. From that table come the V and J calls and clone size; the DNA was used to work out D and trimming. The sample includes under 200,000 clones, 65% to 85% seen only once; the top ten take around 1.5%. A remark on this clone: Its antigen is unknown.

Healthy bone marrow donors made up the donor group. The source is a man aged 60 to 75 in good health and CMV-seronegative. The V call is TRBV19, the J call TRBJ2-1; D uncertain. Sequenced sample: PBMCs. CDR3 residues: CASSIVRSNEQFF. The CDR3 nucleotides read TGTGCCAGTAGTATAGTTCGGTCCAATGAGCAGTTCTTC.